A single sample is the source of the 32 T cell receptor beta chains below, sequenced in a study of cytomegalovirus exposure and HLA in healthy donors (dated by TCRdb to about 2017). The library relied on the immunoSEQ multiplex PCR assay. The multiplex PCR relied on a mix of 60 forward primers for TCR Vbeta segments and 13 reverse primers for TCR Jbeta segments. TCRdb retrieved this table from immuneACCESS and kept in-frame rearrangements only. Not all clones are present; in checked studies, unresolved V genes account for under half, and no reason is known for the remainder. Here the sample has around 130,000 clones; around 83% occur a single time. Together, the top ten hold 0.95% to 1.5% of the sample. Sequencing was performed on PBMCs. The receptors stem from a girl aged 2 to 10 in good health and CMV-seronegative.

CDR3 amino acids: CASGEKLAGDLISGANVLTF. The CDR3 DNA follows: TGTGCTAGTGGAGAAAAACTAGCGGGGGATCTTATCTCTGGGGCCAACGTCCTGACTTTC. The J gene is TRBJ2-6, the V gene TRBV12-5, with 11 bases fitting TRBD2. The germline V gene encodes CDR1 LGHNT and CDR2 FRNRAP. V lost 6 bases to trimming and J lost 0 bases; unmatched junction nucleotides: 13. This CDR3 has 20 amino acids. Full variable domain (rest looked up from reference TRBV12-5 and TRBJ2-6): DARVTQTPRHKVTEMGQEVTMRCQPILGHNTVFWYRQTMMQGLELLAYFRNRAPLDDSGMPKDRFSAEMPDATLATLKIQPSEPRDSAVYFCASGEKLAGDLISGANVLTFGAGSRLTVL.

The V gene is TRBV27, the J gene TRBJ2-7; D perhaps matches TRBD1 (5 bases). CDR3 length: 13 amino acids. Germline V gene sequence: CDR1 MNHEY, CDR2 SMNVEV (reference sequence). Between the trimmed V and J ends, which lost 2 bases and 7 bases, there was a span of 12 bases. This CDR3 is CASSLGLGQEQYF. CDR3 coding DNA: TGTGCCAGCAGTTTAGGGCTGGGGCAGGAGCAGTACTTC.

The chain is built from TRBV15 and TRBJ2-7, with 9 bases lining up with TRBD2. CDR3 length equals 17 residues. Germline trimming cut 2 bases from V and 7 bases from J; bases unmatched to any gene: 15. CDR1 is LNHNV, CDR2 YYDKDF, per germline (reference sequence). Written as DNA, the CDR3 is TGTGCCACCAGCAGACAGAATAGCGGGGGAGGGTTTTATGAGCAGTACTTC. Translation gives CATSRQNSGGGFYEQYF.

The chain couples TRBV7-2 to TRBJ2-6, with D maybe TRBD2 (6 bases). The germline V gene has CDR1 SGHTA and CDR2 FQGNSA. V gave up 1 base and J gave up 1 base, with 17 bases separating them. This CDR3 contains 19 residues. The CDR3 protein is CASSLVGRRDYSGANVLTF. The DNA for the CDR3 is TGTGCCAGCAGCTTAGTAGGAAGGCGGGATTATTCTGGGGCCAACGTCCTGACTTTC.

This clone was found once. The CDR3 DNA reads TGCGCCAGCAGCTTGGAGCCGCGGGAGAGCATTGAGCAGTTCTTC. It specifies CASSLEPRESIEQFF. The chain has TRBV5-1 and TRBJ2-1; 7 nucleotides agree with TRBD2. V gave up 0 bases and J gave up 9 bases; unmatched junction bases: 9. Germline V lookup: CDR1 SGHRS, CDR2 YFSETQ. The CDR3 is 15 residues long.

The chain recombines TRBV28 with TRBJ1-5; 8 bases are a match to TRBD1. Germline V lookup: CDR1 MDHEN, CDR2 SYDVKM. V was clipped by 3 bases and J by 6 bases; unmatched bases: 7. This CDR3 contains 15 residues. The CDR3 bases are TGTGCCAGCAGTTTCGCGGACAGGGAGGGTCAGCCCCAGCATTTT. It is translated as CASSFADREGQPQHF.

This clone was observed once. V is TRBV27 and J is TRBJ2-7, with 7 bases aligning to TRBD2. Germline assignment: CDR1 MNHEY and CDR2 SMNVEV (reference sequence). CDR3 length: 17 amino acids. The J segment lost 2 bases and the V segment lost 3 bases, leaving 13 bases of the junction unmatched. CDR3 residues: CASSLRWSSGLTYEQYF. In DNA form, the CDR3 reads TGTGCCAGCAGTTTGAGGTGGTCTAGCGGTCTCACCTACGAGCAGTACTTC.

In nucleotides, the CDR3 is TGTGCCAGCAGCTTAACTGGGGCAAGCTCCTACGAGCAGTACTTC. As protein: CASSLTGASSYEQYF. The V call is TRBV7-9, the J call TRBJ2-7, with D perhaps matching TRBD1 (5 bases). Trimming cost V 2 bases and J 0 bases, with 11 bases left between them. In germline, CDR1 is SEHNR, CDR2 FQNEAQ (reference sequence). The CDR3 sequence is 15 residues long.

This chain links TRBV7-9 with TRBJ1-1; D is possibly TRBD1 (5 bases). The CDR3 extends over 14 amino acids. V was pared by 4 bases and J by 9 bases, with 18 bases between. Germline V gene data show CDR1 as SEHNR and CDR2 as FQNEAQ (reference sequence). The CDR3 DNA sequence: TGTGCCAGCAGCTCAGGGATAAGAATCCCTAAAGCTTTCTTT. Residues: CASSSGIRIPKAFF.

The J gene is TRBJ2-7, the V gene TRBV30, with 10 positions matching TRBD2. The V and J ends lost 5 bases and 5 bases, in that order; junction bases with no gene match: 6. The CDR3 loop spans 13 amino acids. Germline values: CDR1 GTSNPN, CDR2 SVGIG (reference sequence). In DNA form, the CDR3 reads TGTGCCTGGGGGCTAGCGGGAGTTGACGAGCAGTACTTC. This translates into CAWGLAGVDEQYF.

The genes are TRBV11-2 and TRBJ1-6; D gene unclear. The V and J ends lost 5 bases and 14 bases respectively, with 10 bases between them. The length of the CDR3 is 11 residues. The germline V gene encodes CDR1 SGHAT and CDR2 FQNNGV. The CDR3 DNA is TGTGCCAGCAGCCCCGAGGTTACCCTCCACTTT. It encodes CASSPEVTLHF.

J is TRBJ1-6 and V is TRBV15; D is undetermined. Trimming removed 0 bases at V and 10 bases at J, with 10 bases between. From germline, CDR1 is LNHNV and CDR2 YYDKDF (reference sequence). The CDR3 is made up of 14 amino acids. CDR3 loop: CATSRDLNKSPLHF. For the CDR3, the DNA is TGTGCCACCAGCAGAGATCTGAACAAGTCACCCCTCCACTTT.

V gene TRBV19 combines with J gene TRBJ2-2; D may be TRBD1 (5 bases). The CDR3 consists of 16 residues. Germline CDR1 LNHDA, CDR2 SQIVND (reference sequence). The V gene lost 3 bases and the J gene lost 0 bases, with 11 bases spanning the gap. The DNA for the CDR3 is TGTGCCAGTAGTATTAGTAGGACATCGAACACCGGGGAGCTGTTTTTT. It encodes CASSISRTSNTGELFF.

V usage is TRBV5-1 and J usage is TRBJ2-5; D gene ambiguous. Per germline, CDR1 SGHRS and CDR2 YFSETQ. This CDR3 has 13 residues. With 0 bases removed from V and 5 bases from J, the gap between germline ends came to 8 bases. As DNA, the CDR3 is TGCGCCAGCAGCTTGGCGCCTACGGAGACCCAGTACTTC. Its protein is CASSLAPTETQYF.

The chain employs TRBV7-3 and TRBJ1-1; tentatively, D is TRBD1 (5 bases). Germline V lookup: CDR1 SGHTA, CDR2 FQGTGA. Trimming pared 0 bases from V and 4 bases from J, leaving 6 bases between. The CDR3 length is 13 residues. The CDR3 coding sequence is TGTGCCAGCAGCTTAACGGGGGGCACTGAAGCTTTCTTT. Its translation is CASSLTGGTEAFF.

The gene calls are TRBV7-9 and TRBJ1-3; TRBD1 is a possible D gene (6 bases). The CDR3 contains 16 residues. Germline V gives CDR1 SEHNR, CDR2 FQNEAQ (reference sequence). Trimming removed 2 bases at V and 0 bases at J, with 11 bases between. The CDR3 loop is CASSLLGQHSGNTIYF. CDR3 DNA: TGTGCCAGCAGCTTATTAGGACAGCACTCTGGAAACACCATATATTTT.

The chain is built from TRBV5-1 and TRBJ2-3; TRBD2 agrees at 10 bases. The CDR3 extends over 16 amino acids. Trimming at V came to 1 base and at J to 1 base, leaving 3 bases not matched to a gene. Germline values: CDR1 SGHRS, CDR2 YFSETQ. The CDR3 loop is CASSLNGLAGTDTQYF. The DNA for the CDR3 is TGCGCCAGCAGCTTGAATGGACTAGCGGGCACAGATACGCAGTATTTT. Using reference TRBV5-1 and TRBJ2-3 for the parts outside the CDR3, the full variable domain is KAGVTQTPRYLIKTRGQQVTLSCSPISGHRSVSWYQQTPGQGLQFLFEYFSETQRNKGNFPGRFSGRQFSNSRSEMNVSTLELGDSALYLCASSLNGLAGTDTQYFGPGTRLTVL.

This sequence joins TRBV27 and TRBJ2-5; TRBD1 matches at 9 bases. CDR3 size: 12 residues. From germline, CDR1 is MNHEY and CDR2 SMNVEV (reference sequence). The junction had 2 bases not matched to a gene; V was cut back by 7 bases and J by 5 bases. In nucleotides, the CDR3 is TGTGCCAGCACCGGGACAGGGGAGACCCAGTACTTC. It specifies CASTGTGETQYF.

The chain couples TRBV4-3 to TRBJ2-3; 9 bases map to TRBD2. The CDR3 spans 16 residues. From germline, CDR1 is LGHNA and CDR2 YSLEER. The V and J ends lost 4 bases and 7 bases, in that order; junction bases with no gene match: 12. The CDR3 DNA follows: TGCGCCAGCAGCCCGGCTCTTGAAGCGGGGGGCAATACGCAGTATTTT. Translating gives CASSPALEAGGNTQYF.

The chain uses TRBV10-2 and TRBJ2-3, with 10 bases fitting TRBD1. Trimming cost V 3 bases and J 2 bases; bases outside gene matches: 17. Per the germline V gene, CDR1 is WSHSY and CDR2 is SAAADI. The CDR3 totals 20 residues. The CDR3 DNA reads TGCGCCAGCAGTGAACCGACAGGGGGCAGCGCGGGAGTTATCACAGATACGCAGTATTTT. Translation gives CASSEPTGGSAGVITDTQYF.

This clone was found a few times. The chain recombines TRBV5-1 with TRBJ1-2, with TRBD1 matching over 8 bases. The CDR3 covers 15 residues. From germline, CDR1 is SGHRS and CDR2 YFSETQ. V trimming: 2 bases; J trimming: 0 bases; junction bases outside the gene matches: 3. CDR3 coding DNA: TGCGCCAGCAGCTTTGGGACAGGACCTAACTATGGCTACACCTTC. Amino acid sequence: CASSFGTGPNYGYTF. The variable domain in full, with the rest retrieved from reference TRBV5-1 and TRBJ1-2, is KAGVTQTPRYLIKTRGQQVTLSCSPISGHRSVSWYQQTPGQGLQFLFEYFSETQRNKGNFPGRFSGRQFSNSRSEMNVSTLELGDSALYLCASSFGTGPNYGYTFGSGTRLTVV.

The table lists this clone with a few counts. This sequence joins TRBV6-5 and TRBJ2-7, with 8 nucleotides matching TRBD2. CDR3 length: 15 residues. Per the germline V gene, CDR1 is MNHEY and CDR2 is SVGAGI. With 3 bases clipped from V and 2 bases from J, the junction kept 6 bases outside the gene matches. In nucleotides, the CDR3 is TGTGCCAGCAGTTATAGACTAGCGAGGCCCTACGAGCAGTACTTC. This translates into CASSYRLARPYEQYF.

The CDR3 protein is CAIVRGLAGELFF. CDR3 bases: TGTGCCATAGTCAGGGGGCTCGCCGGGGAGCTGTTTTTT. The chain is built from TRBV2 and TRBJ2-2, with 8 nucleotides matching TRBD1. Germline V CDR1 and CDR2: SNHLY, FYNNEI. The V segment lost 10 bases and the J segment 6 bases; nucleotides outside the gene matches: 7. CDR3 size: 13 residues. The entire variable domain, with the rest obtained from reference TRBV2 and TRBJ2-2, is as follows: EPEVTQTPSHQVTQMGQEVILRCVPISNHLYFYWYRQILGQKVEFLVSFYNNEISEKSEIFDDQFSVERPDGSNFTLKIRSTKLEDSAMYFCAIVRGLAGELFFGEGSRLTVL.

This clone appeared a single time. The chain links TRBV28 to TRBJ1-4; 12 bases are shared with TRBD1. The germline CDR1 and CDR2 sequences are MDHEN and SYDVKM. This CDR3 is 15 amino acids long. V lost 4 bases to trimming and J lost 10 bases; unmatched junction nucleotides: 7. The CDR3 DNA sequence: TGTGCCAGCAGTTCCTCCGGGACAGGGGGCGGAAAACTGTTTTTT. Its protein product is CASSSSGTGGGKLFF.

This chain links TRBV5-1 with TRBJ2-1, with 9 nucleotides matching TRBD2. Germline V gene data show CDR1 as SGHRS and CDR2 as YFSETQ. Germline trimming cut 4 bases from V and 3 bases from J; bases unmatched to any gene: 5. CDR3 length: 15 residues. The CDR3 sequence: CASSGTSSSYNEQFF. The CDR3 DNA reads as TGCGCCAGCAGCGGGACTAGCAGCAGCTACAATGAGCAGTTCTTC.

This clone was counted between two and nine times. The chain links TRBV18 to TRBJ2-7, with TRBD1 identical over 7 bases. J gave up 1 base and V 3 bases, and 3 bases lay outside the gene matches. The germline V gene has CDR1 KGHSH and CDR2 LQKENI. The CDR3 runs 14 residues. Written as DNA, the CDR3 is TGTGCCAGCTCACCCTACAGGGGTTCCTACGAGCAGTACTTC. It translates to CASSPYRGSYEQYF.

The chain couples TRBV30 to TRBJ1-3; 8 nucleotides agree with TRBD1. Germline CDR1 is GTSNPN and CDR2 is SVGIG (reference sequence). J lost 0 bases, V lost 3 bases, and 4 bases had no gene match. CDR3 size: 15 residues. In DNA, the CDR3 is TGTGCCTGGAGGGGGGGACAGGTCTCTGGAAACACCATATATTTT. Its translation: CAWRGGQVSGNTIYF.

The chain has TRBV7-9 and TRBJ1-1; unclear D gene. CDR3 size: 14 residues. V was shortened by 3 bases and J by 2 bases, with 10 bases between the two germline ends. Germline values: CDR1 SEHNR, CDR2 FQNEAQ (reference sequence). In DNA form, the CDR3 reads TGTGCCAGCAGCTTTAGCCGAATTAACACTGAAGCTTTCTTT. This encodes CASSFSRINTEAFF.

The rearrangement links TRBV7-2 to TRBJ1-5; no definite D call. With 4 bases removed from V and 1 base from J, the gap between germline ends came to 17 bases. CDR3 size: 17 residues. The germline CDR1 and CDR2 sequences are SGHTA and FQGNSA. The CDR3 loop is CASSSGLRADSNQPQHF. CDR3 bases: TGTGCCAGCAGCTCGGGTCTCAGAGCGGACAGCAATCAGCCCCAGCATTTT.

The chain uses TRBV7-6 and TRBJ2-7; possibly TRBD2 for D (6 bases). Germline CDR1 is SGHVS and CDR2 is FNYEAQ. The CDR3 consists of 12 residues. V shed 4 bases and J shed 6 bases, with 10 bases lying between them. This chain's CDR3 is CASSSAGSEQYF. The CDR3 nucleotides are TGTGCCAGCAGCTCCGCGGGGTCCGAGCAGTACTTC.

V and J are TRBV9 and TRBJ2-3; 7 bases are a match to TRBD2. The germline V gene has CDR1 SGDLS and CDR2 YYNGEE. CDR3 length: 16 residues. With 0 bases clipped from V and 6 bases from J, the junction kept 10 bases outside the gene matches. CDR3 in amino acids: CASSVGEGKTRDTQYF. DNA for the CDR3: TGTGCCAGCAGCGTAGGGGAGGGCAAAACACGGGATACGCAGTATTTT.

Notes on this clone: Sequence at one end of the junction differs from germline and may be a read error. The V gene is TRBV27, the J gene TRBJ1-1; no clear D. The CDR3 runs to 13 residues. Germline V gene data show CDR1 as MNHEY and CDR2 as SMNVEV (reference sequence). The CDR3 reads CASSAQVNTEAFF. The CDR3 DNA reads TGTGCCAGCAGTGCCCAGGTGAATACTGAAGCTTTCTTT.